These T cell receptor beta chains were read from a single sample in a study of cytomegalovirus exposure and HLA in healthy donors. Clones were sequenced by immunoSEQ multiplex PCR, and TCRdb holds only the in-frame ones, with some missing. The sample carries under 250,000 clones, approximately 82% recorded once. The sequenced sample consisted of PBMCs. The receptors here all came from a man younger than 30 in good health and CMV-seronegative. Each CDR3 is given with its conserved first and last residue. Fields, in order: V gene, CDR3 length, J gene, CDR3 protein.

v_call: TRBV30
cdr3_length: 14
j_call: TRBJ1-5
cdr3_aa: CAWGRDSNQQPQHF

v_call: TRBV28
cdr3_length: 15
j_call: TRBJ2-1
cdr3_aa: CASSFAGSSYNEQFF

v_call: TRBV2
cdr3_length: 14
j_call: TRBJ2-5
cdr3_aa: CASSYAAAQETQYF

v_call: TRBV27
cdr3_length: 16
j_call: TRBJ1-2
cdr3_aa: CASSSPAGTGFRGYTF

v_call: TRBV15
cdr3_length: 16
j_call: TRBJ1-1
cdr3_aa: CATSRGTGAMNTEAFF

v_call: TRBV6-1
cdr3_length: 20
j_call: TRBJ2-1
cdr3_aa: CASSEVSDRGPSGSYNEQFF

v_call: TRBV28
cdr3_length: 13
j_call: TRBJ2-5
cdr3_aa: CASSPDRRETQYF

v_call: TRBV5-5
cdr3_length: 14
j_call: TRBJ2-7
cdr3_aa: CASSLEGVPYEQYF

v_call: TRBV9
cdr3_length: 13
j_call: TRBJ1-2
cdr3_aa: CASSPQQAGGYTF

v_call: TRBV7-3
cdr3_length: 13
j_call: TRBJ2-5
cdr3_aa: CASSPMYQETQYF

v_call: TRBV7-6
cdr3_length: 14
j_call: TRBJ2-1
cdr3_aa: CASSFEDRGREQFF

v_call: TRBV27
cdr3_length: 16
j_call: TRBJ2-5
cdr3_aa: CASSYGQQGAGETQYF

v_call: TRBV6-1
cdr3_length: 14
j_call: TRBJ1-2
cdr3_aa: CASRRTGANYGYTF

v_call: TRBV28
cdr3_length: 15
j_call: TRBJ1-2
cdr3_aa: CASSLQGGRDYGYTF

v_call: TRBV5-1
cdr3_length: 16
j_call: TRBJ2-7
cdr3_aa: CASSLWGTGGSYEQYF

v_call: TRBV29-1
cdr3_length: 13
j_call: TRBJ2-3
cdr3_aa: CSVAERGTDTQYF

v_call: TRBV7-8
cdr3_length: 13
j_call: TRBJ1-1
cdr3_aa: CASSLEGNTEAFF

v_call: TRBV5-1
cdr3_length: 15
j_call: TRBJ1-3
cdr3_aa: CASSLLGSSGNTIYF

v_call: TRBV19
cdr3_length: 13
j_call: TRBJ1-4
cdr3_aa: CASSIRTNEKLFF

v_call: TRBV14
cdr3_length: 15
j_call: TRBJ2-1
cdr3_aa: CASSQAISGAHEQFF

v_call: TRBV10-3
cdr3_length: 13
j_call: TRBJ2-1
cdr3_aa: CAIRDRNNNEQFF

v_call: TRBV30
cdr3_length: 19
j_call: TRBJ2-2
cdr3_aa: CAWSGGLASGSVNTGELFF

v_call: TRBV6-5
cdr3_length: 13
j_call: TRBJ1-2
cdr3_aa: CASSSGTVYGYTF

v_call: TRBV5-4
cdr3_length: 16
j_call: TRBJ2-1
cdr3_aa: CASTIVGAHSYNEQFF

v_call: TRBV11-2
cdr3_length: 15
j_call: TRBJ2-3
cdr3_aa: CASSLTGTLTDTQYF

v_call: TRBV29-1
cdr3_length: 15
j_call: TRBJ2-1
cdr3_aa: CSVRFSYGGGNEQFF

v_call: TRBV6-5
cdr3_length: 15
j_call: TRBJ2-1
cdr3_aa: CASRRGGGSYNEQFF

v_call: TRBV2
cdr3_length: 13
j_call: TRBJ1-2
cdr3_aa: CASMGRENYGYTF

v_call: TRBV9
cdr3_length: 14
j_call: TRBJ2-5
cdr3_aa: CASSISDREGSQYF

v_call: TRBV30
cdr3_length: 17
j_call: TRBJ1-6
cdr3_aa: CAWSPWSGPQKNSPLHF